The next 6 T cell receptor beta chains were all read from a single sample in a study of CD8 T cells in ankylosing spondylitis. Each CDR3 protein is one row after TCRdb ran MiXCR on the 5' RACE reads. This repertoire shows 200,000 or so distinct CDR3 sequences, about an eighth found once; its top ten account for roughly 9.6%. Sample: blood, either unsorted or a sorted T cell fraction (not recorded which). These receptors all come from a female donor with ankylosing spondylitis or in good health (not recorded which).

This clonotype has only a few counts. The chain carries TRBV12-3 or TRBV12-4 and TRBJ2-1; D gene uncertain. V was pared by 6 bases and J by 5 bases, with 8 bases between. This CDR3 comprises 12 residues. The CDR3 sequence is CASSRNHNEQFF. The CDR3, as DNA: TGTGCCAGCAGCCGAAATCACAATGAGCAGTTCTTC.

This clonotype was seen a single time. Its ends do not fully match the called genes, so a read error is possible. V and J are TRBV5-1 and TRBJ2-1, with 7 bases lining up with TRBD2. The CDR3 is 14 amino acids. Germline-derived CDR1 and CDR2 are SGHRS and YFSETQ. The CDR3 region is CAGSLGREGNEQFF. Here the CDR3 DNA reads TGCGCCGGCAGCTTGGGTAGGGAGGGCAATGAGCAGTTCTTC.

This clonotype has ten or more counts. The chain links TRBV4-3 to TRBJ1-4, with TRBD1 matching over 8 bases. The CDR3 loop spans 15 amino acids. The trim removed 5 bases at V and 7 bases at J, leaving 9 bases unmatched. CDR1 and CDR2 from the germline V gene are LGHNA and YSLEER. CDR3 loop: CASSTRTGSGEKLFF. CDR3 coding DNA: TGCGCCAGCAGCACCCGGACAGGGTCGGGTGAAAAACTGTTTTTT.

This clonotype was recorded at least ten times. The J gene is TRBJ1-4, the V gene TRBV10-3; D is undetermined. Per germline, CDR1 ENHRY and CDR2 SYGVKD. V gave up 3 bases and J gave up 7 bases, with 18 bases separating them. This CDR3 region has 16 residues. The CDR3 region is CAISDPRLSGGEKLFF. The DNA for the CDR3 is TGTGCCATCAGTGACCCGCGGCTCTCCGGCGGTGAAAAACTGTTTTTT.

Only a few counts were recorded for this clonotype. The genes are TRBV6-6 and TRBJ2-1, with D perhaps TRBD1 or TRBD2 (5 bases each). Germline values: CDR1 MNHNY, CDR2 SVGAGI (reference sequence). The CDR3 is 13 residues long. Trimming shortened V by 6 bases and J by 5 bases, and 11 bases separated the two germline ends. CDR3 DNA: TGTGCCAGCAGACGGGACGGAAACAATGAGCAGTTCTTC. It translates to CASRRDGNNEQFF.

This clonotype was detected many times. The rearrangement links TRBV28 to TRBJ1-5; the D gene is possibly TRBD1 (5 bases). The CDR3 length is 13 residues. Trimming took off 9 bases at V and 0 bases at J, with 9 bases between the two ends. The germline V gene encodes CDR1 MDHEN and CDR2 SYDVKM. In DNA form, the CDR3 reads TGTGCCAGTTGGGGGTATAGCAATCAGCCCCAGCATTTT. Translated: CASWGYSNQPQHF. The full variable domain, with the rest looked up from reference TRBV28 and TRBJ1-5, is DVKVTQSSRYLVKRTGEKVFLECVQDMDHENMFWYRQDPGLGLRLIYFSYDVKMKEKGDIPEGYSVSREKKERFSLILESASTNQTSMYLCASWGYSNQPQHFGDGTRLSIL.